A single sample is the source of the 12 T cell receptor beta chains below, sequenced in a study of identical twins. MiXCR, run by TCRdb on the 5' RACE reads, gives a single entry per CDR3 protein. There are about 890,000 distinct CDR3 sequences in the sample; about 12% occur only once, and around 1.6% lies in the top ten. These data also featured in a second study, about yellow fever vaccine responses in identical twins.

Material: PBMCs. Source of these receptors: a woman between 18 and 30 years old in good health.

This clonotype occurred many times. The chain employs TRBV12-3 or TRBV12-4 and TRBJ1-2, with unresolved D. V lost 2 bases and J lost 4, with 8 bases in between. This CDR3 has 13 amino acids. As DNA, the CDR3 is TGTGCCAGCAGTTTAAGGGAAACCTATGGCTACACCTTC. This gives the protein CASSLRETYGYTF.

This chain links TRBV2 with TRBJ2-6; 9 bases are shared with TRBD1. The junction had 6 bases not matched to a gene; V was cut back by 4 bases and J by 2 bases. Germline assignment: CDR1 SNHLY and CDR2 FYNNEI. The CDR3 sequence is 17 residues long. The DNA of the CDR3 is TGTGCCAGCAGTGTAGGGACAGGGATTACTGGGGCCAACGTCCTGACTTTC. Translated: CASSVGTGITGANVLTF.

This clonotype was observed a few times. V gene TRBV28 combines with J gene TRBJ1-5; the D gene is possibly TRBD1 (5 bases). Germline V gene data show CDR1 as MDHEN and CDR2 as SYDVKM. V was pared by 2 bases and J by 4 bases, with 15 bases between. The CDR3 loop spans 16 amino acids. As DNA, the CDR3 is TGTGCCAGCAGTTTAAGGCAGGGCGTTTTTAATCAGCCCCAGCATTTT. Translation: CASSLRQGVFNQPQHF.

The chain uses TRBV29-1 and TRBJ2-5; 10 positions match TRBD2. The length of the CDR3 is 15 residues. The germline V gene has CDR1 SQVTM and CDR2 ANQGSEA. The J segment lost 5 bases and the V segment lost 2 bases, leaving 8 bases of the junction unmatched. The CDR3 loop is CSVERLAGGRETQYF. The CDR3 DNA is TGCAGCGTTGAAAGGTTAGCGGGAGGCCGGGAGACCCAGTACTTC. Using reference TRBV29-1 and TRBJ2-5 for the parts outside the CDR3, the full variable domain is SAVISQKPSRDICQRGTSLTIQCQVDSQVTMMFWYRQQPGQSLTLIATANQGSEATYESGFVIDKFPISRPNLTFSTLTVSNMSPEDSSIYLCSVERLAGGRETQYFGPGTRLLVL.

Many counts were recorded for this clonotype. The CDR3 loop reads CASSTGGLSGANVLTF. The CDR3 nucleotides read TGTGCCAGCAGTACAGGGGGACTCTCTGGGGCCAACGTCCTGACTTTC. The rearrangement links TRBV12-3 or TRBV12-4 to TRBJ2-6, with 8 positions matching TRBD1. The CDR3 consists of 16 residues. Trimming cost V 5 bases and J 0 bases; bases outside gene matches: 3.

The V and J genes are TRBV20-1 and TRBJ2-1; 13 bases map to TRBD2. Germline V lookup: CDR1 DFQATT, CDR2 SNEGSKA (reference sequence). With 6 bases clipped from V and 0 bases from J, the junction kept 14 bases outside the gene matches. The length of the CDR3 is 19 residues. For the CDR3, the DNA is TGCAGTGCCACATCCTCGGGACTAGCGGGGTTTAGCTCCTACAATGAGCAGTTCTTC. As protein: CSATSSGLAGFSSYNEQFF.

In this sample, this clonotype turned up many times. The chain couples TRBV14 to TRBJ1-4; a weak D match, TRBD1 (6 bases). The CDR3 runs 15 residues. CDR1 is SGHDN and CDR2 is FVKESK in the germline V gene. The V gene lost 4 bases and the J gene lost 0 bases, with 9 bases spanning the gap. DNA of the CDR3: TGTGCCAGCAGCCCCAGGACAGCAACTAATGAAAAACTGTTTTTT. Its translation: CASSPRTATNEKLFF.

The chain joins TRBV4-2 to TRBJ2-2; D uncertain. CDR1 and CDR2 from the germline V gene are LGHNA and YNFKEQ. V lost 0 bases, J lost 4 bases, and 12 bases lay in between. The CDR3 is 16 amino acids. CDR3 DNA sequence: TGTGCCAGCAGCCAAGAAAACGAGGAACTCACCGGGGAGCTGTTTTTT. It yields the protein CASSQENEELTGELFF.

This clonotype occurred a few times. This sequence joins TRBV12-3 or TRBV12-4 and TRBJ1-1; 7 nucleotides match TRBD1. The J segment lost 1 base and the V segment lost 5 bases, leaving 7 bases of the junction unmatched. The length of the CDR3 is 15 residues. Here the CDR3 reads CASSRTYRGNTEAFF. The CDR3 DNA follows: TGTGCCAGCAGTCGAACATACAGGGGGAACACTGAAGCTTTCTTT.

Ten or more counts support this clonotype. This chain joins TRBV10-3 and TRBJ2-7; 11 bases align to TRBD2. The germline gives CDR1 ENHRY, CDR2 SYGVKD. J lost 3 bases, V lost 10 bases, and 5 bases had no gene match. There are 13 residues in the CDR3. For the CDR3, the DNA is TGTGCCACCGGGACTAGCGGATACTACGAGCAGTACTTC. Translated, it gives CATGTSGYYEQYF.

The V and J genes are TRBV10-2 and TRBJ2-7; 7 nucleotides match TRBD2. The CDR3 has 15 residues. CDR1 is WSHSY and CDR2 is SAAADI in the germline V gene. Losses at the gene ends were 6 bases for V and 0 bases for J; bases not matched to a gene: 8. CDR3 coding DNA: TGCGCCAGCAGAGGAGCGGGGAAAAGCTCCTACGAGCAGTACGTC. Translating it yields CASRGAGKSSYEQYV.

The V call is TRBV12-3 or TRBV12-4, the J call TRBJ1-6; D is unresolved. The length of the CDR3 is 14 residues. The V and J ends lost 8 bases and 7 bases respectively, with 15 bases between them. The DNA for the CDR3 is TGTGCCAGCGCCCTTTGGGGTGGGAATTCACCCCTCCACTTT. Translation: CASALWGGNSPLHF.